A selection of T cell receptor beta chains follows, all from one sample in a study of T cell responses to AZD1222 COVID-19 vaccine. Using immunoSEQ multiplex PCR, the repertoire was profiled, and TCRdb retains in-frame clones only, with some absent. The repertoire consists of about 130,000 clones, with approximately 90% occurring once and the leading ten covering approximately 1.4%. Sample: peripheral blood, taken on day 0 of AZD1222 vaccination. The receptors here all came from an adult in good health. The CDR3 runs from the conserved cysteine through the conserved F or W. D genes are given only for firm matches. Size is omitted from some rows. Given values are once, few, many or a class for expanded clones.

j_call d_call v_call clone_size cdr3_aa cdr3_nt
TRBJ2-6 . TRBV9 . CASTRARQVLNSGANVLTF TGTGCCAGCACCAGAGCCCGACAGGTTTTAAATTCTGGGGCCAACGTCCTGACTTTC
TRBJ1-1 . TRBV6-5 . CASLVYTEAFF TGTGCCAGCCTTGTGTACACTGAAGCTTTCTTT
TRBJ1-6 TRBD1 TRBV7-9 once CASSSGQGIVPYNSPLHF TGTGCCAGCAGCTCTGGACAGGGGATAGTCCCCTATAATTCACCCCTCCACTTT
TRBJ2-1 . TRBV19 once CASSMGPGTGTHNEQFF TGTGCCAGTAGTATGGGACCCGGGACGGGGACACACAATGAGCAGTTCTTC
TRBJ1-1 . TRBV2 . CASSESRVGGTEAFF TGTGCCAGCAGTGAGAGCCGCGTGGGGGGCACTGAAGCTTTCTTT
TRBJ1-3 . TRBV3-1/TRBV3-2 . CASSTSQGYSGNTIYF TGTGCCAGCAGCACCTCTCAGGGTTACTCTGGAAACACCATATATTTT
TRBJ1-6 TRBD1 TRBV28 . CASSSGQGGTYNSPLHF TGTGCCAGCAGTTCCGGACAGGGGGGGACCTATAATTCACCCCTCCACTTT
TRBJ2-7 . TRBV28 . CASSFPAYEQYF TGTGCCAGCAGTTTCCCGGCCTACGAGCAGTACTTC
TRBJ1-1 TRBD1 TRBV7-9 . CASSSGQGMNTEAFF TGTGCCAGCAGCTCGGGACAGGGAATGAACACTGAAGCTTTCTTT
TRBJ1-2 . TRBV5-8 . CASSLSWGYTF TGTGCCAGCAGCTTATCATGGGGCTACACCTTC
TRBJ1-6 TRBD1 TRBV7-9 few CASGWGGGINSPLHF TGTGCCAGCGGTTGGGGAGGGGGCATTAATTCACCCCTCCACTTT
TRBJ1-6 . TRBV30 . CAWSGEQRFSPLHF TGTGCCTGGAGTGGGGAACAGCGGTTCTCACCCCTCCACTTT
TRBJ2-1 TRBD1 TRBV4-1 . CASSNPTGDRHNEQFF TGCGCCAGCAGCAACCCGACAGGGGACCGCCACAATGAGCAGTTCTTC
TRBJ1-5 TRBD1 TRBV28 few CASRGQGLFQPQHF TGTGCCAGCAGGGGACAGGGGCTATTTCAGCCCCAGCATTTT
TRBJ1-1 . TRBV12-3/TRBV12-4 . CASSSLGQVEAFF TGTGCCAGCAGTTCCCTGGGGCAGGTTGAAGCTTTCTTT
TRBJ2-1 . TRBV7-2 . CASTLWEDREQFF TGTGCCAGCACCCTATGGGAGGACCGTGAGCAGTTCTTC
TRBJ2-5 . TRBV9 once CASSVGGETQYF TGTGCCAGCAGCGTAGGGGGCGAGACCCAGTACTTC
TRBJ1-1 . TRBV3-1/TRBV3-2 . CASSQDLGLTEAFF TGTGCCAGCAGCCAAGATCTCGGGCTAACTGAAGCTTTCTTT
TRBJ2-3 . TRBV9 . CASSVDRGRTDTQYF TGTGCCAGCAGCGTAGATCGGGGGCGGACAGATACGCAGTATTTT
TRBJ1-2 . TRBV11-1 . CASSPQQFNYGYTF TGTGCCAGCAGCCCCCAACAGTTTAACTATGGCTACACCTTC
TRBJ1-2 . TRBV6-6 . CASSAIDGYTF TGTGCCAGCAGTGCCATTGATGGCTACACCTTC
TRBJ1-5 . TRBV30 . CAWSVPGGLGGPQHF TGTGCCTGGAGTGTACCGGGAGGGCTCGGGGGGCCCCAGCATTTT
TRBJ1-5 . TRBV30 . CAWNGGGNQPQHF TGTGCCTGGAACGGTGGAGGCAATCAGCCCCAGCATTTT
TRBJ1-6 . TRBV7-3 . CASSFSLESPLHF TGTGCCAGCAGCTTTAGCCTTGAATCACCCCTCCACTTT
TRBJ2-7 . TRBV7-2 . CASSVQGYEQYF TGTGCCAGCAGCGTACAGGGATACGAGCAGTACTTC